This T cell receptor (beta chain) emerged from a study of blood T cell repertoires in COVID-19. Study context: There were acute and convalescent COVID-19 samples, and they came from the United States, Italy and Spain.

The V gene's germline CDR1 is WSHSY and CDR2 SAAADI. This CDR3 is built from 15 residues. Deletions cut 0 bases from V and 7 bases from J, with 12 bases between. As originally analysed: Quantification of nucleated cells was approximated via reference gene primer amplification. The table came from immunoSEQ multiplex PCR; TCRdb's copy has only in-frame clones and leaves some out. The D gene and trimming were derived from the DNA, and the V and J assignments and clone size from that table. The profile covers just under 300,000 clones, with about 88% appearing a single time and around 1.2% taken by the ten largest.

The receptor's source is an older man with acute or convalescent COVID-19. The material sequenced was peripheral blood. The chain couples TRBV10-2 to TRBJ1-4; no clear D gene. This CDR3 reads CASSESNQQSEKLFF. The CDR3 DNA is TGCGCCAGCAGTGAGTCGAATCAACAGTCTGAAAAACTGTTTTTT.